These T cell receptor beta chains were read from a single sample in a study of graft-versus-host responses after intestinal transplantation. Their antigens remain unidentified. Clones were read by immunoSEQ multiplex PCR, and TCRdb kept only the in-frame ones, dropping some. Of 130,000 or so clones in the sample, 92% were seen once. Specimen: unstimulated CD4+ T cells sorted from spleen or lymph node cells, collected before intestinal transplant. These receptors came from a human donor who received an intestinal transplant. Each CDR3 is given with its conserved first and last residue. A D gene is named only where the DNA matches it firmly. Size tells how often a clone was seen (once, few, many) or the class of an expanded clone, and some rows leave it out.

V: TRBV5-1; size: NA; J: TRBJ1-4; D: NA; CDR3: CASSLEVLGEKLFF; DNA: TGCGCCAGCAGCTTGGAAGTGCTGGGTGAAAAACTGTTTTTT
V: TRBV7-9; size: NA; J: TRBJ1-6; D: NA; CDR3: CASRFPGPQSPLHF; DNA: TGTGCCAGCAGATTTCCGGGGCCCCAATCACCCCTCCACTTT
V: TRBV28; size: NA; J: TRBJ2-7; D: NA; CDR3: CASTRRWLPSYEQYF; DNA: TGTGCCAGCACCCGGAGGTGGCTTCCATCCTACGAGCAGTACTTC
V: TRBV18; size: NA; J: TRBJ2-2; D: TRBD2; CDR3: CASAGPSGVTGELFF; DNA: TGTGCCAGCGCCGGCCCTAGCGGGGTCACCGGGGAGCTGTTTTTT
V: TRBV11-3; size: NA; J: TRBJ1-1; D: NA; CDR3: CASSLDRTTEAFF; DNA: TGTGCCAGCAGCTTAGATAGGACCACTGAAGCTTTCTTT
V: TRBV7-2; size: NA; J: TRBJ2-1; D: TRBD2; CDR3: CASSTGGSNYNEQFF; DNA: TGTGCCAGCAGCACGGGAGGGTCTAACTACAATGAGCAGTTCTTC
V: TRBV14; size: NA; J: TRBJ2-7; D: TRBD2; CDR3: CACGLAGGREQYF; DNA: TGTGCCTGCGGACTAGCGGGAGGGCGCGAGCAGTACTTC
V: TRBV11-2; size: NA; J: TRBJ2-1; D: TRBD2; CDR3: CASSRGLAALGNEQFF; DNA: TGTGCCAGCAGCCGGGGACTAGCGGCTCTTGGGAATGAGCAGTTCTTC
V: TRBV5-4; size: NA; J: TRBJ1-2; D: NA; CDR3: CASSLAGQGLGYTF; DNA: TGTGCCAGCAGCCTGGCAGGGCAGGGGCTTGGCTACACCTTC
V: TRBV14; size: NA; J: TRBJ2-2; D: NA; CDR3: CASSQGLIGELFF; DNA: TGTGCCAGCAGCCAGGGGTTGATCGGGGAGCTGTTTTTT
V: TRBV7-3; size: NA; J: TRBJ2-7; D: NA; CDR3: CASSLTGGEQYF; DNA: TGTGCCAGCAGCTTAACAGGGGGAGAGCAGTACTTC
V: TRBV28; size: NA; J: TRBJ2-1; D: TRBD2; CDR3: CASRRRGSGRNEQFF; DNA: TGTGCCAGCAGGCGGCGGGGGAGCGGGAGGAATGAGCAGTTCTTC
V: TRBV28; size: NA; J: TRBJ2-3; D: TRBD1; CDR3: CASRQQGGKTDTQYF; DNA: TGTGCCAGCAGGCAACAGGGGGGAAAGACAGATACGCAGTATTTT
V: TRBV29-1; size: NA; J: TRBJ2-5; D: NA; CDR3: CSVVTGNQETQYF; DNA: TGCAGCGTCGTGACCGGGAACCAAGAGACCCAGTACTTC
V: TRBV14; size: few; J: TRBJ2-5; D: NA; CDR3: CASSQESSGRQETQYF; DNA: TGTGCCAGCAGCCAAGAATCCAGCGGGCGACAAGAGACCCAGTACTTC
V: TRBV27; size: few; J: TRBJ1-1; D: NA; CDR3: CASSLGFNTEAFF; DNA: TGTGCCAGCAGTTTAGGGTTTAACACTGAAGCTTTCTTT
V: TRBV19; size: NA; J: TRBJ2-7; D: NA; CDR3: CATRGPVSYEQYF; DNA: TGTGCCACGCGGGGACCGGTCTCCTACGAGCAGTACTTC
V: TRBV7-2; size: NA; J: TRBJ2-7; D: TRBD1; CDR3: CASSLSQGVYEQYF; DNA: TGTGCCAGCAGCTTATCACAGGGGGTGTACGAGCAGTACTTC
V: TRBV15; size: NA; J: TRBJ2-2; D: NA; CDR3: CATSRDRGTGELFF; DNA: TGTGCCACCAGCAGAGATCGTGGCACCGGGGAGCTGTTTTTT
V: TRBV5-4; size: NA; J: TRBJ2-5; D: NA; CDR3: CASTRKGQETQYF; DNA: TGTGCCAGCACCAGGAAGGGCCAAGAGACCCAGTACTTC
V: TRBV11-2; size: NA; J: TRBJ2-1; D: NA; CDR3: CASTTGGGGIGEQFF; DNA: TGTGCCAGCACCACTGGAGGGGGCGGTATAGGTGAGCAGTTCTTC
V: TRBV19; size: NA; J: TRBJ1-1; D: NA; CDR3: CASSIRGSYPEAFF; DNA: TGTGCCAGTAGTATTCGGGGCAGTTACCCTGAAGCTTTCTTT
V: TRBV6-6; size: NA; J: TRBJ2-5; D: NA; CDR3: CASSYSGLRETQYF; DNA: TGTGCCAGCAGTTACTCAGGGCTCCGAGAGACCCAGTACTTC
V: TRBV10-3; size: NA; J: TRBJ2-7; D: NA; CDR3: CAISPPGLTYEQYF; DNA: TGTGCCATCAGCCCCCCGGGACTCACCTACGAGCAGTACTTC
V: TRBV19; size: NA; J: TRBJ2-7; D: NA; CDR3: CASSTTSTRGEQYF; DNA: TGTGCCAGTAGTACAACTTCAACGCGCGGCGAGCAGTACTTC
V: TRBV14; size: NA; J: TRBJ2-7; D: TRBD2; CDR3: CASSSGGGVEEQYF; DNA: TGTGCCAGCTCCTCTGGGGGGGGAGTTGAAGAGCAGTACTTC
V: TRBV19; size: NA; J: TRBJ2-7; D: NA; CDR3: CASSIADSSYEQYF; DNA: TGTGCCAGTAGTATAGCGGACAGCTCCTACGAGCAGTACTTC
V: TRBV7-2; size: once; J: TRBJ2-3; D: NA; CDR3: CASSQGIAYTQYF; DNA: TGTGCCAGCAGCCAAGGGATCGCTTATACGCAGTATTTT
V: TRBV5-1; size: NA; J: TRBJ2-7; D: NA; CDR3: CASSSGTAIAYEQYF; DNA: TGCGCCAGCAGCAGCGGGACAGCGATAGCCTACGAGCAGTACTTC